The 21 T cell receptor beta chains below all came from one sample that was sequenced in a study of blood T cell repertoires in COVID-19. The method was immunoSEQ multiplex PCR; TCRdb's version includes in-frame clones alone and lacks a portion of them. The repertoire holds tens of thousands of clones, with approximately 91% as singletons. The sequencing sample was made of peripheral blood. The receptors were sampled from a man between 60 and 75 years old with COVID-19, enrolled during active disease.

The rearrangement links TRBV30 to TRBJ2-2; 10 positions agree with TRBD2. Germline assignment: CDR1 GTSNPN and CDR2 SVGIG (reference sequence). The CDR3 contains 14 residues. The V segment lost 2 bases and the J segment 8 bases; nucleotides outside the gene matches: 5. The CDR3 DNA reads as TGTGCCTGGAGTTTAATAGCGGGAGGTGGGGAGCTGTTTTTT. This sequence encodes CAWSLIAGGGELFF. Full variable domain (outside the CDR3, taken from reference TRBV30 and TRBJ2-2): SQTIHQWPATLVQPVGSPLSLECTVEGTSNPNLYWYRQAAGRGLQLLFYSVGIGQISSEVPQNLSASRPQDRQFILSSKKLLLSDSGFYLCAWSLIAGGGELFFGEGSRLTVL.

This clone was detected only once. In DNA form, the CDR3 reads TGTGCCAGCAGCTTGGTTAATGGGGCCGGAGCTTTCTTT. Encoded protein: CASSLVNGAGAFF. The chain links TRBV5-6 to TRBJ1-1, with TRBD1 as a possible D gene (5 bases). This CDR3 spans 13 amino acids. V was clipped by 0 bases and J by 10 bases, with 13 bases between them. Germline loops: CDR1 SGHDT, CDR2 YYEEEE. Together with reference TRBV5-6 and TRBJ1-1, the CDR3 gives the full variable domain: DAGVTQSPTHLIKTRGQQVTLRCSPKSGHDTVSWYQQALGQGPQFIFQYYEEEERQRGNFPDRFSGHQFPNYSSELNVNALLLGDSALYLCASSLVNGAGAFFGQGTRLTVV.

The chain links TRBV6-1 to TRBJ2-7; TRBD1 is a possible D gene (5 bases). The V end was cut by 7 bases, the J end by 5 bases, with 24 bases between. The CDR3 has 16 amino acids. Germline CDR1 is MNHNS and CDR2 is SASEGT. The CDR3: CASTDTGRTTRHEQYF. In DNA form, the CDR3 reads TGTGCCAGCACTGATACAGGTAGAACCACCCGGCACGAGCAGTACTTC.

This chain links TRBV2 with TRBJ1-1; D remains ambiguous. CDR1 is SNHLY, CDR2 FYNNEI, per germline. Trimming took 2 bases from V and 4 from J, leaving 17 bases between them. This CDR3 is 16 amino acids long. The CDR3 nucleotides are TGTGCCAGCAGTGAAAGTTGGTACAGCCAGAGCACTGAAGCTTTCTTT. Its translation: CASSESWYSQSTEAFF.

The count of this clone is one. This chain connects TRBV7-2 to TRBJ2-3; 13 nucleotides match TRBD2. Germline loops: CDR1 SGHTA, CDR2 FQGNSA. The CDR3 runs 15 residues. Unmatched junction bases numbered 4, after V lost 5 bases and J lost 5 bases. This CDR3 reads CASSPRLAGGDTQYF. In nucleotides, the CDR3 is TGTGCCAGCAGCCCAAGACTAGCGGGAGGAGATACGCAGTATTTT.

The J gene is TRBJ1-5, the V gene TRBV19; 10 bases line up with TRBD1. The CDR3 has 15 residues. The germline gives CDR1 LNHDA, CDR2 SQIVND (reference sequence). Trimming took 6 bases from V and 8 from J; bases not matched to a gene: 10. The CDR3 protein is CASSGTGAAQEPQHF. The DNA for the CDR3 is TGTGCCAGTAGCGGGACAGGGGCCGCCCAGGAGCCCCAGCATTTT. Filled out from reference TRBV19 and TRBJ1-5, the complete variable domain reads DGGITQSPKYLFRKEGQNVTLSCEQNLNHDAMYWYRQDPGQGLRLIYYSQIVNDFQKGDIAEGYSVSREKKESFPLTVTSAQKNPTAFYLCASSGTGAAQEPQHFGDGTRLSIL.

This clone was counted between two and nine times. J is TRBJ2-7 and V is TRBV11-2; 10 bases are shared with TRBD2. Unmatched junction bases numbered 6, after V lost 7 bases and J lost 0 bases. The germline V gene encodes CDR1 SGHAT and CDR2 FQNNGV. CDR3 length: 15 residues. CDR3 sequence reads: CASTLLAGASYEQYF. The CDR3 bases are TGTGCCAGCACTTTGCTAGCGGGAGCCTCCTACGAGCAGTACTTC.

The chain links TRBV5-1 to TRBJ1-2; tentatively, D is TRBD1 (6 bases). Trimming pared 0 bases from V and 6 bases from J, leaving 18 bases between. Germline V gene data show CDR1 as SGHRS and CDR2 as YFSETQ. The CDR3 consists of 16 residues. The CDR3 spells CASSLGIRWRQDGYTF. CDR3 in DNA: TGCGCCAGCAGCTTGGGGATTAGGTGGAGACAGGATGGCTACACCTTC.

The chain recombines TRBV18 with TRBJ1-1, with D possibly being TRBD1 (6 bases). The V gene lost 3 bases and the J gene lost 1 base, with 12 bases spanning the gap. The CDR3 runs to 15 residues. Germline CDR1 reads KGHSH; CDR2 reads LQKENI. The CDR3 bases are TGTGCCAGCTCACCTTTGGACAGTGAGAACACTGAAGCTTTCTTT. It translates to CASSPLDSENTEAFF.

This clone turned up a few times. The chain combines TRBV28 with TRBJ2-1; the D is unclear. The CDR3 extends over 15 amino acids. Looked up from germline, CDR1 is MDHEN and CDR2 is SYDVKM. V was trimmed by 2 bases and J by 5 bases, leaving 13 bases between them. This chain's CDR3 is CASSLSIHFNNEQFF. CDR3 DNA sequence: TGTGCCAGCAGTTTAAGTATTCACTTTAACAATGAGCAGTTCTTC.

To note about this clone: A read error may account for a junction end that differs from germline. The V gene is TRBV7-7, the J gene TRBJ1-5; 7 positions match TRBD1. In germline, CDR1 is SSHAT, CDR2 FNYEAQ (reference sequence). The CDR3 is 15 amino acids. This CDR3 is CASSADRASNQPQHF. CDR3 nucleotides: TGTGCTAGCAGCGCAGACAGGGCAAGCAATCAGCCCCAGCATTTT.

This clone has just one count. The chain links TRBV28 to TRBJ1-3; D possibly corresponds to TRBD1 (6 bases). Germline V lookup: CDR1 MDHEN, CDR2 SYDVKM. Trimming removed 4 bases at V and 0 bases at J, with 16 bases between. This CDR3 has 17 amino acids. The CDR3 DNA is TGTGCCAGCAGTTCCGAGGGGGACACACGCTCTGGAAACACCATATATTTT. Translated, it gives CASSSEGDTRSGNTIYF.

The rearrangement links TRBV19 to TRBJ2-1; D is possibly TRBD2 (6 bases). Germline loops: CDR1 LNHDA, CDR2 SQIVND (reference sequence). This CDR3 contains 11 residues. The ends were cut back, 9 bases at V and 13 bases at J, with 16 bases in the middle. CDR3 nucleotides: TGTGCCAGGATCGGGAGCTTCCCCCAGTTCTTC. This gives the protein CARIGSFPQFF. The full variable domain, with the rest looked up from reference TRBV19 and TRBJ2-1, is DGGITQSPKYLFRKEGQNVTLSCEQNLNHDAMYWYRQDPGQGLRLIYYSQIVNDFQKGDIAEGYSVSREKKESFPLTVTSAQKNPTAFYLCARIGSFPQFFGPGTRLTVL.

The rearrangement links TRBV11-2 to TRBJ1-2; 8 bases align to TRBD1. V lost 1 base to trimming and J lost 7 bases; unmatched junction nucleotides: 5. Germline-derived CDR1 and CDR2 are SGHAT and FQNNGV. CDR3 length equals 14 residues. CDR3 sequence reads: CASSLGRTGSGYTF. CDR3 nucleotides: TGTGCCAGCAGCTTAGGCCGGACAGGGAGTGGCTACACCTTC.

The chain uses TRBV5-1 and TRBJ1-2, with D maybe TRBD1 (6 bases). The CDR3 is 16 amino acids. Trimming shortened V by 0 bases and J by 4 bases, and 16 bases separated the two germline ends. Germline CDR1 reads SGHRS; CDR2 reads YFSETQ. The CDR3 sequence is CASSLAWSGQIYGYTF. CDR3 DNA: TGCGCCAGCAGCTTGGCCTGGAGCGGACAGATCTATGGCTACACCTTC.

The chain couples TRBV4-1 to TRBJ2-2; tentatively, D is TRBD2 (5 bases). The V end was cut by 3 bases, the J end by 6 bases, with 11 bases between. Germline V gives CDR1 MGHRA, CDR2 YSYEKL. The CDR3 is made up of 14 amino acids. CDR3 protein: CASSQLARAGELFF. CDR3 sequence (DNA): TGCGCCAGCAGCCAGTTAGCGAGGGCCGGGGAGCTGTTTTTT.

The gene calls are TRBV14 and TRBJ1-1; D is possibly TRBD1 (5 bases). Germline V gene sequence: CDR1 SGHDN, CDR2 FVKESK. Between the trimmed V and J ends, which lost 1 base and 8 bases, there was a span of 14 bases. CDR3 length: 14 amino acids. CDR3 nucleotides: TGTGCCAGCAGCCAAGCCCCTAGGGGCGACGAAGCTTTCTTT. It specifies CASSQAPRGDEAFF.

The chain links TRBV11-2 to TRBJ1-2; 11 bases are shared with TRBD1. The CDR3 loop spans 17 amino acids. From germline, CDR1 is SGHAT and CDR2 FQNNGV. V lost 6 bases and J lost 7; bases outside the gene matches: 16. The CDR3 loop reads CASSLQFTGTGGGGYTF. In nucleotides, the CDR3 is TGTGCCAGCAGTCTCCAATTTACCGGGACAGGGGGTGGTGGCTACACCTTC.

DNA of the CDR3: TGCAGTGCTAGTGGGGGGCTAGTTAATTCACCCCTCCACTTT. Translated: CSASGGLVNSPLHF. The V and J genes are TRBV20-1 and TRBJ1-6, with a weak D call TRBD1 (6 bases). Per the germline V gene, CDR1 is DFQATT and CDR2 is SNEGSKA (reference sequence). The CDR3 length is 14 residues. V gave up 3 bases and J gave up 6 bases, with 12 bases separating them.

This chain joins TRBV19 and TRBJ2-3, with D maybe TRBD1 (6 bases). The germline V gene has CDR1 LNHDA and CDR2 SQIVND (reference sequence). Trimming stripped 8 bases from V and 2 bases from J, with 17 bases between. The CDR3 is made up of 15 amino acids. The CDR3, as DNA: TGTGCCAGTTCCCCGGGACACCGCGTCACAGATACGCAGTATTTT. Translated, it gives CASSPGHRVTDTQYF.

Written as DNA, the CDR3 is TGTGCCAGCAGCCACGGGACAGACAGTCTCGAGCAGTACTTC. It yields the protein CASSHGTDSLEQYF. V is TRBV5-6 and J is TRBJ2-7, with 7 bases aligning to TRBD1. Germline assignment: CDR1 SGHDT and CDR2 YYEEEE. V dropped 4 bases and J dropped 6; count of bases not matched to a gene: 10. The CDR3 length is 14 residues.